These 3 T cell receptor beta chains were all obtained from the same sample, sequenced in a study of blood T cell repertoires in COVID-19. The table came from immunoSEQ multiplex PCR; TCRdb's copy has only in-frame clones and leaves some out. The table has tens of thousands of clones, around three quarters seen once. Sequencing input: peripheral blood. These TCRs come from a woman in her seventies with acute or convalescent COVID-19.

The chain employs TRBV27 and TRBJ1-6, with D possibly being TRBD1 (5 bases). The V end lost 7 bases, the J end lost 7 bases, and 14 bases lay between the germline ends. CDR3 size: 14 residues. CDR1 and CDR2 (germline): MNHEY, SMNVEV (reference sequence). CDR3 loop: CASNYQGGNSPLHF. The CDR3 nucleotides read TGTGCCAGCAATTATCAGGGTGGCAATTCACCCCTCCACTTT.

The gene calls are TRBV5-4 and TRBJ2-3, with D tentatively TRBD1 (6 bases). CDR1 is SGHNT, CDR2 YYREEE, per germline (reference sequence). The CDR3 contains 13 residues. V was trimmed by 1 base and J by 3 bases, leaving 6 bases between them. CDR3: CASSLTGTDTQYF. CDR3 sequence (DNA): TGTGCCAGCAGCTTGACAGGGACAGATACGCAGTATTTT.

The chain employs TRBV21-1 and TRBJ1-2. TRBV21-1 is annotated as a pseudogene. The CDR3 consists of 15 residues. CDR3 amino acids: CASSNSPPRENGYTF. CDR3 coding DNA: TGTGCCAGCAGCAACTCCCCCCCCCGTGAGAATGGCTACACCTTC.